One sample yielded the 7 T cell receptor beta chains listed below, sequenced in a study of control samples from healthy donors and cancer patients. TCRdb's table, derived via immunoSEQ multiplex PCR, lists solely in-frame clones and lacks some. Of roughly 400,000 clones listed, around nine tenths are singletons. The sample comprised PBMCs. The receptors derive from a man aged 35 to 55 with head and neck cancer.

The gene calls are TRBV5-1 and TRBJ2-2; no reliable D call. V shed 5 bases and J shed 1 base, with 9 bases lying between them. Germline V CDR1 and CDR2: SGHRS, YFSETQ. The CDR3 extends over 14 amino acids. CDR3 nucleotide sequence: TGCGCCAGCAGACAGACGGGGAACACCGGGGAGCTGTTTTTT. Translation gives CASRQTGNTGELFF.

This chain links TRBV10-3 with TRBJ2-1; the match to TRBD2 covers 10 bases. The V gene's germline CDR1 is ENHRY and CDR2 SYGVKD. The CDR3 sequence is 16 residues long. The junction had 8 bases not matched to a gene; V was cut back by 4 bases and J by 5 bases. The CDR3 sequence: CAISGSSGSSHNEQFF. As DNA, the CDR3 is TGTGCCATCAGTGGATCTAGCGGGAGTTCTCACAATGAGCAGTTCTTC.

J is TRBJ2-7 and V is TRBV5-1, with TRBD1 matching over 7 bases. Germline-derived CDR1 and CDR2 are SGHRS and YFSETQ. V shed 0 bases, J shed 0 bases, and the junction held 6 bases outside the gene matches. This CDR3 is built from 16 residues. CDR3 residues: CASSLGNRGLSYEQYF. In DNA form, the CDR3 reads TGCGCCAGCAGCTTGGGTAACAGGGGCCTCTCCTACGAGCAGTACTTC.

This chain uses TRBV6-5 with TRBJ1-3, with no clear D. The germline gives CDR1 MNHEY, CDR2 SVGAGI. Trimming pared 8 bases from V and 1 base from J, leaving 15 bases between. This CDR3 is 15 amino acids long. The CDR3 nucleotides read TGTGCCAGCCTTGGGAGGCGGGGATCTGGAAACACCATATATTTT. Translated: CASLGRRGSGNTIYF.

This chain links TRBV5-1 with TRBJ2-3, with D tentatively TRBD1 (6 bases). Germline V lookup: CDR1 SGHRS, CDR2 YFSETQ. The CDR3 extends over 15 amino acids. Trimming took 0 bases from V and 1 from J, leaving 9 bases between them. The chain's CDR3 is CASSLVGQRTDTQYF. The CDR3 bases are TGCGCCAGCAGCTTGGTAGGACAGCGCACAGATACGCAGTATTTT. The variable domain in full, with the rest retrieved from reference TRBV5-1 and TRBJ2-3, is KAGVTQTPRYLIKTRGQQVTLSCSPISGHRSVSWYQQTPGQGLQFLFEYFSETQRNKGNFPGRFSGRQFSNSRSEMNVSTLELGDSALYLCASSLVGQRTDTQYFGPGTRLTVL.

This clone was seen a handful of times. The chain couples TRBV19 to TRBJ1-5; no firm D call. From germline, CDR1 is LNHDA and CDR2 SQIVND (reference sequence). The V and J ends lost 0 bases and 2 bases respectively, with 11 bases between them. This CDR3 is built from 16 residues. In nucleotides, the CDR3 is TGTGCCAGTAGTATAGAGGGAAGATGGCGCAATCAGCCCCAGCATTTT. It codes for CASSIEGRWRNQPQHF.

V gene TRBV18 combines with J gene TRBJ2-7; 7 bases map to TRBD2. Per germline, CDR1 KGHSH and CDR2 LQKENI. With V trimmed by 0 bases and J by 0 bases, 8 bases remained unmatched. The CDR3 sequence is 17 residues long. Here the CDR3 DNA reads TGTGCCAGCTCACCACCTCCGTGGGAGGGACTCTCCTACGAGCAGTACTTC. This translates into CASSPPPWEGLSYEQYF.